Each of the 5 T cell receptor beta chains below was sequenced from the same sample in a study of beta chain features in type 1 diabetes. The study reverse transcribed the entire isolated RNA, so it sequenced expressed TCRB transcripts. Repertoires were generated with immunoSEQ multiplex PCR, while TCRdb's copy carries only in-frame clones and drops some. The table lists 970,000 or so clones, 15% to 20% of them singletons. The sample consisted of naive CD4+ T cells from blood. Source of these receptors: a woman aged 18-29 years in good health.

The CDR3 coding sequence is TGTGCCAGCAGCTTTGGACCCTTTAACACTGAAGCTTTCTTT. Translation: CASSFGPFNTEAFF. The rearrangement uses TRBV11-1 and TRBJ1-1; no clear D. This CDR3 contains 14 residues. Germline loops: CDR1 SGHAT, CDR2 FQDESV (reference sequence). V lost 3 bases and J lost 2, with 10 bases in between.

The CDR3 reads CASARRQDAYEQYF. CDR3 nucleotide sequence: TGTGCCAGCGCCCGTCGGCAGGACGCCTACGAGCAGTACTTC. V gene TRBV27 combines with J gene TRBJ2-7; D call uncertain. The germline V and J ends were trimmed by 8 bases and 2 bases, with 16 bases remaining between them. The CDR3 is 14 residues long. CDR1 is MNHEY and CDR2 is SMNVEV in the germline V gene (reference sequence).

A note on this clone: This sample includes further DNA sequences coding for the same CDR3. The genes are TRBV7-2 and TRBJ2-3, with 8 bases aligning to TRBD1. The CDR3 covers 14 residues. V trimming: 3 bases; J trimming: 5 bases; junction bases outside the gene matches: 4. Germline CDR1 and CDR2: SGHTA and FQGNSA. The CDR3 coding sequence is TGTGCCAGCAGCTTGTCAGGGGGCGTAGATACGCAGTATTTT. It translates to CASSLSGGVDTQYF.

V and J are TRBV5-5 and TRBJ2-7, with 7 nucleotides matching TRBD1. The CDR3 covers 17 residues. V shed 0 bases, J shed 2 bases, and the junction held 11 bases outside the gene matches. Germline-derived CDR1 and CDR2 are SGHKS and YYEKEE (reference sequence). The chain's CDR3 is CASSLEGAGFMTYEQYF. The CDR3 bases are TGTGCCAGCAGCTTGGAGGGGGCAGGCTTCATGACCTACGAGCAGTACTTC.

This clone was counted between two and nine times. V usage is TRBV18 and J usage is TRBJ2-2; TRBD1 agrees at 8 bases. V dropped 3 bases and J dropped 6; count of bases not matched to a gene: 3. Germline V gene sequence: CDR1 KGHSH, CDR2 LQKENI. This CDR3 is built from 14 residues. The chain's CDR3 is CASSPQGAAGELFF. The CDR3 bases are TGTGCCAGCTCACCGCAGGGGGCAGCCGGGGAGCTGTTTTTT.